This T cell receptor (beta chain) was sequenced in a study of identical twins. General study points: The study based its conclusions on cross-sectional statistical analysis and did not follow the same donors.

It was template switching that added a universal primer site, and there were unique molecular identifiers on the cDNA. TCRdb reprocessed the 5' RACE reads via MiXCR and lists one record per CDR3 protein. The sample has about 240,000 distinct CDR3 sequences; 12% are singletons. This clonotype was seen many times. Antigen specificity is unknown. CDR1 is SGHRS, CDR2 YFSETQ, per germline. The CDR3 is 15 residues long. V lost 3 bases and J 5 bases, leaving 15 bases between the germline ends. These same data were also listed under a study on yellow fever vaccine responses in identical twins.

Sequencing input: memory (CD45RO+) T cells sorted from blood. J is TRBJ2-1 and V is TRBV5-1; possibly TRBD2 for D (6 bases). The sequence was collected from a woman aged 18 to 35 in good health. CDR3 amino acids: CASSSLVAANNEQFF. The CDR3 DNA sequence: TGCGCCAGCAGCTCCCTCGTAGCGGCAAACAATGAGCAGTTCTTC.